Presented here are 5 T cell receptor beta chains from one specimen sequenced in a study of blood T cell repertoires in COVID-19. Clones were sequenced by immunoSEQ multiplex PCR, and TCRdb holds only the in-frame ones, with some missing. The data show 130,000 or so clones, with roughly four fifths seen just once and 12% held by the top ten. Sequences were obtained from peripheral blood. These receptors were obtained from a woman aged 55-75 years with acute or convalescent COVID-19.

This chain uses TRBV28 with TRBJ2-5, with a tentative D call TRBD2 (6 bases). CDR3 size: 15 residues. Germline V lookup: CDR1 MDHEN, CDR2 SYDVKM. V lost 3 bases and J 4 bases, leaving 15 bases between the germline ends. The CDR3 DNA is TGTGCCAGCAGTTTCCCGGGACTCCCACGAGAGACCCAGTACTTC. It codes for CASSFPGLPRETQYF.

The chain is built from TRBV4-2 and TRBJ2-7; 9 nucleotides align to TRBD1. The CDR3 spans 17 residues. The germline CDR1 and CDR2 sequences are LGHNA and YNFKEQ. Germline trimming cut 0 bases from V and 7 bases from J; bases unmatched to any gene: 13. CDR3 amino acids: CASSQDLTAQGAGEQYF. CDR3 nucleotide sequence: TGTGCCAGCAGCCAAGATCTTACAGCACAGGGGGCTGGGGAGCAGTACTTC.

This chain links TRBV23-1 with TRBJ2-5; tentative D call: TRBD2 (5 bases). Being an ORF, TRBV23-1 has a function that is uncertain. V shed 7 bases and J shed 2 bases, with 20 bases lying between them. The CDR3 has 16 residues. CDR3 amino acids: CASTPPGSGYQETQYF. The DNA of the CDR3 is TGCGCCAGCACCCCACCCGGTTCGGGATATCAAGAGACCCAGTACTTC.

This clone was found a few times. The V call is TRBV5-1, the J call TRBJ1-1; 8 nucleotides match TRBD1. V was pared by 0 bases and J by 3 bases, with 1 base of the junction left unmatched. CDR3 size: 14 residues. Germline V gene data show CDR1 as SGHRS and CDR2 as YFSETQ. CDR3 DNA: TGCGCCAGCAGCTTGGACAGGGGGGACACTGAAGCTTTCTTT. As protein: CASSLDRGDTEAFF.

The chain has TRBV5-1 and TRBJ2-7, with D maybe TRBD2 (5 bases). The CDR3 contains 15 residues. The germline V and J ends were trimmed by 0 bases and 3 bases, with 13 bases remaining between them. From germline, CDR1 is SGHRS and CDR2 YFSETQ. CDR3 in amino acids: CASSLGSGLGYEQYV. Written as DNA, the CDR3 is TGCGCCAGCAGCTTGGGGTCAGGACTGGGCTACGAGCAGTACGTC.